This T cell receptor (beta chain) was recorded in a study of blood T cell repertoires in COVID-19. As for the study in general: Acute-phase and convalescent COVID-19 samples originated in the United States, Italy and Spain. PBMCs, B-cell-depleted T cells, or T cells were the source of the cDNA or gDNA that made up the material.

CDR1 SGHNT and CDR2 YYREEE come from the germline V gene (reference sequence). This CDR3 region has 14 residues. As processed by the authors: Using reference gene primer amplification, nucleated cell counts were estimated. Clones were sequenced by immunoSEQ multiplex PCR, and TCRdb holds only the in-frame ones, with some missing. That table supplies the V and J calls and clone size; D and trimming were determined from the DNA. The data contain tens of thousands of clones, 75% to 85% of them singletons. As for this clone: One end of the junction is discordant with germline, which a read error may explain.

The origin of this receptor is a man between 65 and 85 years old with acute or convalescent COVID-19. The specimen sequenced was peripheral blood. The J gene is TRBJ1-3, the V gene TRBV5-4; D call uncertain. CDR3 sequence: CASGLRESGNTIYF. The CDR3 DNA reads TGTGCCAGCGGCTTACGGGAGTCTGGAAACACCATATATTTT.